The clone carrying this T cell receptor beta chain showed up just a few times. Its target is not known. Some clones are missing from TCRdb's copy, which holds only in-frame ones; the method was immunoSEQ multiplex PCR. This table holds roughly 51,000 clones, around 90% found once. Germline CDR1 reads MNHEY; CDR2 reads SMNVEV (reference sequence). This CDR3 has 17 amino acids. Trimming removed 5 bases at V and 3 bases at J, with 20 bases between. The record originates from a study of OX40 agonist ivuxolimab in advanced cancers. Background on the study: The dose-escalation cohort was about 87% male, with a mean age of 60 years, ranging roughly 20 to 80. In three patients, partial responses were observed, one with hepatocellular carcinoma and two with cutaneous melanoma.

Study-wide results and caveats: Expanded clones were, on average, more numerous among CD8+ T cells than CD4+.

This TCR was sampled from an adult with an advanced solid tumor such as melanoma, head and neck, liver or kidney cancer. The chain is built from TRBV27 and TRBJ2-1; perhaps TRBD1 as D (6 bases). This specimen was CD4+ or CD8+ T cells sorted from blood, taken in a trial of the OX40 agonist ivuxolimab. CDR3 sequence: CASSTAGTPKIYNEQFF. In DNA form, the CDR3 reads TGTGCCAGCAGTACCGCCGGGACACCGAAAATCTACAATGAGCAGTTCTTC.